The text below deals with one T cell receptor beta chain. No antigen is known for it. The record originates from a study of cytomegalovirus exposure and HLA in healthy donors. Healthy people donating bone marrow made up the donors. PCR involved 60 Vbeta and 13 Jbeta primers. Using immunoSEQ multiplex PCR, the repertoire was profiled, and TCRdb retains in-frame clones only, with some absent. The sample contains about 190,000 clones, about 69% of which appear only once. Notes on the study in general: Reported performance of the classifier showed diagnosis of cytomegalovirus status with high specificity and sensitivity. The study flagged 150 to 200 TCR beta chains as cytomegalovirus-associated.

The receptor was derived from a man aged 25 to 45 in good health and CMV-seropositive. The specimen sequenced was PBMCs.

The DNA for the CDR3 is TGTGCCAGCAGCTTGTGGCGGGAGGGCCGCGAGACCCAGTACTTC. It yields the protein CASSLWREGRETQYF. The chain is built from TRBV5-4 and TRBJ2-5; 9 nucleotides agree with TRBD2. The V gene end was trimmed by 1 base and the J gene end by 5 bases; junction bases not matched to a gene: 6. This CDR3 contains 15 residues. The germline V gene encodes CDR1 SGHNT and CDR2 YYREEE (reference sequence).